These 19 T cell receptor beta chains share one sample of origin, sequenced in a study of graft-versus-host responses after intestinal transplantation. Assay: immunoSEQ multiplex PCR; the TCRdb copy retains only in-frame clones and omits some. The sample gives thousands of clones, roughly 70% of which show up once; approximately 32% is in the top ten. Lymphocytes from graft epithelium and lamina propria were isolated. The sequencing here drew on ileum tissue, taken about 490 days after intestinal transplant. All receptors derive from a human patient who received an intestinal transplant, so some T cells may come from the graft donor.

The chain is built from TRBV29-1 and TRBJ2-7, with 8 bases that match TRBD2. J lost 3 bases, V lost 6 bases, and 4 bases had no gene match. Germline V CDR1 and CDR2: SQVTM, ANQGSEA. The CDR3 loop spans 12 amino acids. Written as DNA, the CDR3 is TGCAGCGTAGCGGGGGAGGACTACGAGCAGTACTTC. Residues: CSVAGEDYEQYF.

There are a few counts of this clone. The J gene is TRBJ2-3, the V gene TRBV30, with 10 positions matching TRBD1. Germline V gives CDR1 GTSNPN, CDR2 SVGIG (reference sequence). V trimming: 8 bases; J trimming: 0 bases; junction bases outside the gene matches: 14. The CDR3 is made up of 17 amino acids. The CDR3 nucleotides read TGTGCCGGACAGGGGGGCAGGGGGCGACCAAGCACAGATACGCAGTATTTT. This codes for CAGQGGRGRPSTDTQYF.

V is TRBV6-6 and J is TRBJ2-1; TRBD2 aligns across 10 bases. Germline V lookup: CDR1 MNHNY, CDR2 SVGAGI (reference sequence). The CDR3 has 13 amino acids. The J segment lost 9 bases and the V segment lost 6 bases, leaving 5 bases of the junction unmatched. Here the CDR3 reads CASRGTSEVEQFF. The CDR3 DNA is TGTGCCAGCAGAGGGACTAGCGAAGTTGAGCAGTTCTTC.

This clone was counted between two and nine times. The chain couples TRBV28 to TRBJ2-5; 10 bases line up with TRBD1. There are 13 residues in the CDR3. V was pared by 10 bases and J by 5 bases, with 7 bases of the junction left unmatched. From germline, CDR1 is MDHEN and CDR2 SYDVKM. The CDR3 loop is CATRQGAGETQYF. The CDR3 DNA sequence: TGTGCCACGCGACAGGGGGCGGGCGAGACCCAGTACTTC.

The J gene is TRBJ2-7, the V gene TRBV7-2; 11 bases are a match to TRBD2. CDR1 and CDR2 from the germline V gene are SGHTA and FQGNSA. Germline trimming cut 5 bases from V and 12 bases from J; bases unmatched to any gene: 12. CDR3 size: 14 residues. The CDR3 sequence: CASSQGTSGAVMYF. In DNA, the CDR3 is TGTGCCAGCAGCCAGGGGACTAGCGGAGCTGTGATGTACTTC.

The chain carries TRBV7-9 and TRBJ1-4, with a possible D match to TRBD1 (5 bases). Germline CDR1 SEHNR, CDR2 FQNEAQ (reference sequence). Deletions cut 2 bases from V and 6 bases from J, with 10 bases between. The CDR3 runs 14 residues. CDR3 nucleotide sequence: TGTGCCAGCAGCTTATATCGGGGACATGAAAAACTGTTTTTT. Translation gives CASSLYRGHEKLFF.

V and J are TRBV10-3 and TRBJ2-1; 8 nucleotides match TRBD2. J was trimmed by 2 bases and V by 3 bases; bases with no gene match: 12. This CDR3 is built from 18 residues. CDR1 is ENHRY and CDR2 is SYGVKD in the germline V gene. CDR3 residues: CAISEYLFPGLAYNEQFF. CDR3 DNA: TGTGCCATCAGTGAATACCTTTTTCCGGGACTAGCCTACAATGAGCAGTTCTTC.

Turning to this clone: Given the absence of the conserved phenylalanine or tryptophan at the CDR3 end, a read error is likely. The DNA is omitted, as the CDR3 cannot be located on it reliably, and the CDR3 follows TCRdb's listing. The chain uses TRBV23-1 and TRBJ2-6. TRBV23-1 is classed as an ORF, of uncertain function. The CDR3 has 15 residues if both end residues are counted. CDR3 protein: CASSQAKLRNKVGPI.

Note on this clone: Other DNA sequences in the sample encode the same CDR3. The rearrangement joins TRBV5-4 to TRBJ2-1; D unresolved. Trimming left V 5 bases short and J 3 bases short, with 18 bases between. Germline CDR1 SGHNT, CDR2 YYREEE (reference sequence). This CDR3 spans 16 amino acids. The chain's CDR3 is CASSGGGIADYNEQFF. The CDR3 bases are TGTGCCAGCAGTGGTGGCGGCATCGCAGACTACAATGAGCAGTTCTTC. The full variable domain, with the rest looked up from reference TRBV5-4 and TRBJ2-1, is ETGVTQSPTHLIKTRGQQVTLRCSSQSGHNTVSWYQQALGQGPQFIFQYYREEENGRGNFPPRFSGLQFPNYSSELNVNALELDDSALYLCASSGGGIADYNEQFFGPGTRLTVL.

This clone was counted a few times. The chain combines TRBV12-5 with TRBJ2-3; 7 nucleotides align to TRBD2. V dropped 6 bases and J dropped 1; count of bases not matched to a gene: 4. The CDR3 covers 14 residues. Per germline, CDR1 LGHNT and CDR2 FRNRAP. The CDR3 reads CASGRSGGTDTQYF. In DNA, the CDR3 is TGTGCTAGTGGGAGGAGCGGGGGCACAGATACGCAGTATTTT.

This sequence joins TRBV7-9 and TRBJ2-7; 10 bases align to TRBD2. Losses at the gene ends were 4 bases for V and 7 bases for J; bases not matched to a gene: 13. CDR1 is SEHNR, CDR2 FQNEAQ, per germline (reference sequence). This CDR3 region has 16 residues. The CDR3 DNA sequence: TGTGCCAGCAGCTCGAGGACTAGCGGCCAGCACGGGGAGCAGTACTTC. Amino acids: CASSSRTSGQHGEQYF.

This clone was seen just once. The V and J genes are TRBV2 and TRBJ2-5; 9 bases align to TRBD1. In germline, CDR1 is SNHLY, CDR2 FYNNEI. The CDR3 consists of 15 residues. V was clipped by 7 bases and J by 4 bases; unmatched bases: 10. This chain's CDR3 is CASNLQGAGGETQYF. CDR3 sequence (DNA): TGTGCCAGCAATTTACAGGGGGCAGGAGGAGAGACCCAGTACTTC.

A single count supports this clone. V and J are TRBV7-2 and TRBJ1-5, with D maybe TRBD1 (5 bases). CDR3 size: 15 residues. Trimming removed 5 bases from V and 5 bases from J, with 16 bases in between. Looked up from germline, CDR1 is SGHTA and CDR2 is FQGNSA. In DNA form, the CDR3 reads TGTGCCAGCAGCCCCCTCGGCAGGGTGGATCAGCCCCAGCATTTT. This translates into CASSPLGRVDQPQHF.

This chain links TRBV21-1 with TRBJ2-1; the table gives TRBD2 as D, unverified against the DNA. TRBV21-1 is shown as a pseudogene. CDR3 length equals 13 residues. The CDR3 spells CASSKAIVNEQFF. In nucleotides, the CDR3 is TGTGCCAGCAGCAAAGCGATAGTTAATGAGCAGTTCTTC.

This chain links TRBV6-5 with TRBJ2-5; TRBD2 matches 7 bases. With 6 bases clipped from V and 4 bases from J, the junction kept 8 bases outside the gene matches. Germline loops: CDR1 MNHEY, CDR2 SVGAGI. The CDR3 is 14 residues long. CDR3 DNA sequence: TGTGCCAGCAGGAAAGCGGGGTGGTCAGAGACCCAGTACTTC. Translating gives CASRKAGWSETQYF.

V and J are TRBV11-3 and TRBJ2-5; 7 bases agree with TRBD1. J was trimmed by 1 base and V by 4 bases; bases with no gene match: 9. The CDR3 runs 16 residues. The germline V gene encodes CDR1 SGHNT and CDR2 YENEEA. CDR3 in amino acids: CASSSLGRGTQETQYF. The CDR3 DNA sequence: TGTGCCAGCAGCTCGCTGGGCAGGGGGACCCAAGAGACCCAGTACTTC. The full variable domain, in which reference TRBV11-3 and TRBJ2-5 provide the parts outside the CDR3, is EAGVVQSPRYKIIEKKQPVAFWCNPISGHNTLYWYLQNLGQGPELLIRYENEEAVDDSQLPKDRFSAERLKGVDSTLKIQPAELGDSAVYLCASSSLGRGTQETQYFGPGTRLLVL.

V is TRBV7-9 and J is TRBJ2-3; possibly TRBD2 for D (6 bases). Germline V gene data show CDR1 as SEHNR and CDR2 as FQNEAQ (reference sequence). Trimming removed 5 bases from V and 2 bases from J, with 20 bases in between. The CDR3 loop spans 17 amino acids. CDR3 protein: CASSQGTGDWTTDTQYF. The DNA for the CDR3 is TGTGCCAGCAGCCAAGGGACTGGGGACTGGACCACAGATACGCAGTATTTT.

The rearrangement links TRBV18 to TRBJ1-2; D call uncertain. CDR1 and CDR2 from the germline V gene are KGHSH and LQKENI. V lost 3 bases, J lost 8 bases, and 19 bases lay in between. There are 15 residues in the CDR3. This chain's CDR3 is CASSPRPENLNGYTF. As DNA, the CDR3 is TGTGCCAGCTCACCGAGACCCGAGAACCTTAACGGCTACACCTTC.

This sequence joins TRBV28 and TRBJ2-7, with 11 bases matching TRBD2. J lost 6 bases, V lost 4 bases, and 14 bases had no gene match. This CDR3 comprises 17 residues. Germline V gene lookup returns CDR1 MDHEN and CDR2 SYDVKM. The CDR3 DNA is TGTGCCAGCAGTTCGACGACTAGCGGGGAGGGCTTGGGCGAGCAGTACTTC. It encodes CASSSTTSGEGLGEQYF.